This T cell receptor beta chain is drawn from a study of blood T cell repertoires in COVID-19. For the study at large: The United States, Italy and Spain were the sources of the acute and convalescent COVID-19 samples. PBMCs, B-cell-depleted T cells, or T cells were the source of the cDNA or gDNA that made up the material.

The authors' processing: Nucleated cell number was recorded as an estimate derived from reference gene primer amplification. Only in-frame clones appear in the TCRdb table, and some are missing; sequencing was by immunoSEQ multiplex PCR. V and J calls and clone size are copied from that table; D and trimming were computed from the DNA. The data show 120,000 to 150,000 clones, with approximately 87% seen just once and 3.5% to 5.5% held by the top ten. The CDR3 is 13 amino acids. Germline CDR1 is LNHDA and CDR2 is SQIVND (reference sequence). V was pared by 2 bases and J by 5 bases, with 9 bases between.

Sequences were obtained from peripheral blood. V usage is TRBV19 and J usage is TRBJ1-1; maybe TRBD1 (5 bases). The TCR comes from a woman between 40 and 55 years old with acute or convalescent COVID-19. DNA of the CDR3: TGTGCCAGTAGTATACGGGGGTATACTGAAGCTTTCTTT. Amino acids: CASSIRGYTEAFF.